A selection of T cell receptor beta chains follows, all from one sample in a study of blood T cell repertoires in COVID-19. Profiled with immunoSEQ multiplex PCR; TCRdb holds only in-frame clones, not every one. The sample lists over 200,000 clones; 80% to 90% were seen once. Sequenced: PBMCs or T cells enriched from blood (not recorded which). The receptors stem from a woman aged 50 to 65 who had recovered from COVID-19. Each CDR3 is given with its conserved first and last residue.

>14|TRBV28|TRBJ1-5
CASSFRASGQPQHF
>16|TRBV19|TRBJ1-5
CASRVNGGHSNQPQHF
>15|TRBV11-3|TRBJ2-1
CASSRRQGTYNEQFF
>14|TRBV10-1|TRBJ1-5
CASRGQGFNQPQHF
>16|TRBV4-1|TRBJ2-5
CASSPSLAGGQETQYF
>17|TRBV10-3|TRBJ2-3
CAISETVGTGYTDTQYF
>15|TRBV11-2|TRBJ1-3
CASSTRSMDGNTIYF
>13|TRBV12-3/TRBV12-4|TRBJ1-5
CASSSQGSKPQHF
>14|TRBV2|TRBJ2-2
CASSLRVSTGELFF
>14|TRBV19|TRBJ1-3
CASSENRGGNTIYF
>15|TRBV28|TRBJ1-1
CASRRTGLMNTEAFF
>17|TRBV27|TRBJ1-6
CASSFLRRDRGFSPLHF
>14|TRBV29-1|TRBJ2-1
CSVDRGQGTNEQFF
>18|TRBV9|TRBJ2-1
CASSASPGDRTLYNEQFF
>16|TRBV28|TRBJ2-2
CASSKLGTRNTGELFF
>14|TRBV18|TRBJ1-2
CASSPRDRVSGYTF
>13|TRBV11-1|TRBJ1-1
CASSGTGGTEAFF
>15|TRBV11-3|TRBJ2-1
CASSLAGGPSNEQFF
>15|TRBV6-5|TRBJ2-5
CASSPLAGGDETQYF
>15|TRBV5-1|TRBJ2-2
CASSTQGAGTGELFF
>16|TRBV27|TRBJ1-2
CASSLRRGDGNYGYTF
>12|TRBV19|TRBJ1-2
CASRQGDYGYTF
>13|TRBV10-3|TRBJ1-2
CAISEGGGNGYTF
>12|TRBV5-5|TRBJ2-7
CASSRQYYEQYF
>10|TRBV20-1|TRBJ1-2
CSANRGGYTF
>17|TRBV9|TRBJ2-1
CASSVGGQVFIWNEQFF
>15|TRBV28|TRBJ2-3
CASSSAGVSTDTQYF
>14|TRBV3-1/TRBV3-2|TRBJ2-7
CASSSGQGRDEQYF
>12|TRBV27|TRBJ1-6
CASSWRDSPLHF
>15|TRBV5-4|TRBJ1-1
CASSLETTVNTEAFF
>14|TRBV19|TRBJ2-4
CASSNPMAKNIQYF
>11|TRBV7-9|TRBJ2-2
CASHGAGELFF
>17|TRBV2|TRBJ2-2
CASSERRGLVSLGELFF
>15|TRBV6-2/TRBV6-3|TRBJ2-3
CASSSLVMSADTQYF
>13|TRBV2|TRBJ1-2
CASRRDSNYGYTF
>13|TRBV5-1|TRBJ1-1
CASSLETNTEAFF
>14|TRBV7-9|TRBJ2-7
CASSLGQINYEQYF
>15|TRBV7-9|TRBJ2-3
CASSFRGRSTDTQYF
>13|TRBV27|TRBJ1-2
CASSSTGAGGYTF
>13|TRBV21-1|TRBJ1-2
CASSKTGENGYTF
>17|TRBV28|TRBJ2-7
CASSLSPFGGRVYEQYF
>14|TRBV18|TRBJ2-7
CASSQGTGIGEQYF
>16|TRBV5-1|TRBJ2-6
CASSLEAVTGANVLTF
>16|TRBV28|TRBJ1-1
CASSSPRSAGATEAFF
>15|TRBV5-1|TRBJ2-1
CASSLASSTYNEQFF